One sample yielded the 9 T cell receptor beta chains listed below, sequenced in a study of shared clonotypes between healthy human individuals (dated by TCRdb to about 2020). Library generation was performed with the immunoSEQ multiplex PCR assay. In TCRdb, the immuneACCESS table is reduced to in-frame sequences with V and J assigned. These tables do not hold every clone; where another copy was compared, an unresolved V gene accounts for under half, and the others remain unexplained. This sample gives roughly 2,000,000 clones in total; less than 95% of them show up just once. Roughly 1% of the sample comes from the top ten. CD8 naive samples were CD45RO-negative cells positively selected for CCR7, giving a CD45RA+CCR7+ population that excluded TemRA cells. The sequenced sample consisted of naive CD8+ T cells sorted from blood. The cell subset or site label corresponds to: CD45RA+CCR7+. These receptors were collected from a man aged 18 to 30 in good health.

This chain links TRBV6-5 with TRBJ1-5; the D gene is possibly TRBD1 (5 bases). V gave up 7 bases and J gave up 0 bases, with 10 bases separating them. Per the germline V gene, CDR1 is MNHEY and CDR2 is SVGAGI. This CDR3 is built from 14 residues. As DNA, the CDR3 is TGTGCCAGCACCCCTGGGGGTAGCAATCAGCCCCAGCATTTT. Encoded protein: CASTPGGSNQPQHF.

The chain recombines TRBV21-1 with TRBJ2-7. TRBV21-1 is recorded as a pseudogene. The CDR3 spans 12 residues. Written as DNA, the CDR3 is TGTGCCAGCAGCAAAGCTTTGAACGAGCAGTACTTC. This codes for CASSKALNEQYF.

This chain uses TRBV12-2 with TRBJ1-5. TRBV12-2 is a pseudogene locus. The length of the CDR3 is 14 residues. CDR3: CASRLRRSNQPQHF. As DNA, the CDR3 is TGTGCAAGTCGCTTACGGCGTAGCAATCAGCCCCAGCATTTT.

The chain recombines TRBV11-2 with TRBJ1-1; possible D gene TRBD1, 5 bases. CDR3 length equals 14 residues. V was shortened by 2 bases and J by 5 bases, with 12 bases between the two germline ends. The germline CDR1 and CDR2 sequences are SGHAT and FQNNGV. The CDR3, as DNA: TGTGCCAGCAGCTTAAGCGCAGGGAGGACTGAAGCTTTCTTT. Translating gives CASSLSAGRTEAFF.

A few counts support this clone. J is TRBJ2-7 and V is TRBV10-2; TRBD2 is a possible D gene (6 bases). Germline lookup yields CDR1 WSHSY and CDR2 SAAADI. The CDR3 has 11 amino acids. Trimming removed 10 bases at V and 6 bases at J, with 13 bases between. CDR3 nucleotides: TGCGCCACCCTGGACTACGGCGAGCAGTACTTC. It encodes CATLDYGEQYF.

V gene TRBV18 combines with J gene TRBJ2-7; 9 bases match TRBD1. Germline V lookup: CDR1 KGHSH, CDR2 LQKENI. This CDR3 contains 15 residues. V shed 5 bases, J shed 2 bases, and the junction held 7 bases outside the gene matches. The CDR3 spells CASSTTGTGPYEQYF. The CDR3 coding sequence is TGTGCCAGCTCAACAACCGGGACAGGGCCCTACGAGCAGTACTTC.

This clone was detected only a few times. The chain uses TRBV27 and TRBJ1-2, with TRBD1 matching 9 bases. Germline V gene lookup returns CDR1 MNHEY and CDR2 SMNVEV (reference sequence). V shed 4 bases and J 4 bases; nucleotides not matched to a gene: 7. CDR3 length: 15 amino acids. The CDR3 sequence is CASSWTGEVIYGYTF. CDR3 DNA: TGTGCCAGCAGTTGGACAGGGGAGGTCATCTATGGCTACACCTTC.

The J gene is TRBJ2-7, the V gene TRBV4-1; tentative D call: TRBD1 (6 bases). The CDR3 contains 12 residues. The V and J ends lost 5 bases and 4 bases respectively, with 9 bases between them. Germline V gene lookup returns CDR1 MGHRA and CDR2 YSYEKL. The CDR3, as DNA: TGCGCCAGCAGCGCCACAGGGTACGAGCAGTACTTC. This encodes CASSATGYEQYF.

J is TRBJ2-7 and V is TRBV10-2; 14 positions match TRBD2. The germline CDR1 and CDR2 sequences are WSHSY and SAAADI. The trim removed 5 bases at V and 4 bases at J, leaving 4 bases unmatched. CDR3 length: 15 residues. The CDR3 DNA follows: TGCGCCAGCAGTATAGGGACTAGCGGGGGTTACGAGCAGTACTTC. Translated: CASSIGTSGGYEQYF.